This is a list of T cell receptor beta chains from one sample in a study of T cell changes during pregnancy in multiple sclerosis. Sequenced by immunoSEQ multiplex PCR; TCRdb stores in-frame clones only, minus some. Here the sample spans 32,000 or so clones, over 80% being singletons. This material consisted of CD4+ T cells from peripheral blood mononuclear cells, taken in the third trimester of pregnancy. Receptors originate from a female donor in good health, enrolled as a control in a pregnancy study. CDR3s include the opening cysteine and the closing phenylalanine or tryptophan. A D gene is named only where the DNA matches it firmly. Size values are once, few and many counts, or a class for expanded clones, and some rows have none.

TRBD1	once	16	TRBJ2-3	TRBV5-4	CASSLAGTVPTNTQYF	TGTGCCAGCAGCTTGGCCGGGACAGTCCCCACAAATACGCAGTATTTT
TRBD1	.	13	TRBJ1-1	TRBV28	CASSPLTGELAFF	TGTGCCAGCAGTCCCCTGACAGGGGAATTAGCTTTCTTT
TRBD1	.	16	TRBJ1-5	TRBV6-6	CASSYFGQGYNQPQHF	TGTGCCAGCAGTTACTTTGGACAGGGATACAATCAGCCCCAGCATTTT
TRBD1	.	16	TRBJ1-5	TRBV28	CASSPRQGARGQPQHF	TGTGCCAGCAGTCCCCGACAGGGGGCGCGAGGTCAGCCCCAGCATTTT
TRBD2	.	16	TRBJ2-1	TRBV4-2	CASSQDLSGRGNEQFF	TGTGCCAGCAGCCAAGATCTGAGCGGGAGGGGAAATGAGCAGTTCTTC
.	.	14	TRBJ1-3	TRBV5-1	CASKRGLTRNTIYF	TGCGCCAGCAAGCGGGGTCTCACAAGAAACACCATATATTTT
TRBD2	.	15	TRBJ2-1	TRBV19	CASSISVAGGYEQFF	TGTGCCAGTAGTATTTCGGTAGCGGGAGGGTATGAGCAGTTCTTC
.	.	13	TRBJ2-7	TRBV6-5	CASSYRTGDEQYF	TGTGCCAGCAGTTACAGAACGGGAGACGAGCAGTACTTC
TRBD2	.	15	TRBJ2-7	TRBV6-5	CASSRTSGMSYEQYF	TGTGCCAGCAGTCGGACTAGCGGGATGTCCTACGAGCAGTACTTC
.	.	14	TRBJ1-1	TRBV10-3	CATKNSTWNTEAFF	TGTGCCACCAAGAACTCAACCTGGAACACTGAAGCTTTCTTT
TRBD1	.	14	TRBJ2-7	TRBV19	CASKYRGGTGEQYF	TGTGCCAGTAAATATCGAGGGGGCACGGGGGAGCAGTACTTC
.	.	13	TRBJ1-6	TRBV28	CASRGVANSPLHF	TGTGCCAGCAGGGGAGTAGCTAATTCACCCCTCCACTTT
.	.	14	TRBJ2-3	TRBV9	CASSVATYTDTQYF	TGTGCCAGCAGCGTAGCTACCTACACAGATACGCAGTATTTT
TRBD2	.	18	TRBJ2-5	TRBV12-5	CASGLVHRRTSGEETQYF	TGTGCTAGTGGTTTGGTACACCGAAGGACTAGCGGTGAAGAGACCCAGTACTTC
.	.	14	TRBJ1-5	TRBV28	CASSLAPGNQPQHF	TGTGCCAGCAGTTTAGCACCGGGGAATCAGCCCCAGCATTTT
.	once	16	TRBJ2-3	TRBV2	CASSEIRTVYTDTQYF	TGTGCCAGCAGTGAAATTCGAACAGTCTACACAGATACGCAGTATTTT
TRBD2	.	18	TRBJ2-1	TRBV4-1	CASSQGGRSILAGGYRFF	TGCGCCAGCAGCCAAGGAGGACGGTCGATACTCGCCGGGGGGTATCGGTTCTTC
TRBD2	few	15	TRBJ2-7	TRBV28	CASRAGAITSYEQYF	TGTGCCAGCAGAGCGGGAGCGATTACCTCCTACGAGCAGTACTTC
.	.	15	TRBJ1-6	TRBV28	CASSFGGFGNSPLHF	TGTGCCAGCAGTTTTGGGGGGTTCGGTAATTCACCCCTCCACTTT
.	.	11	TRBJ1-1	TRBV2	CASSEDRRAFF	TGTGCCAGCAGTGAAGACAGGCGGGCTTTCTTT
TRBD1	.	14	TRBJ1-2	TRBV6-6	CASTYRGENYGYTF	TGTGCCAGCACCTACAGGGGCGAAAACTATGGCTACACCTTC
.	once	15	TRBJ2-7	TRBV29-1	CSVEWSLGPSGEQYF	TGCAGCGTTGAATGGAGCCTGGGGCCCTCAGGCGAGCAGTACTTC
TRBD1	.	15	TRBJ1-1	TRBV10-3	CAISPVAQGEAEAFF	TGTGCCATCAGTCCCGTAGCTCAGGGGGAGGCTGAAGCTTTCTTT
.	.	11	TRBJ2-7	TRBV20-1	CSARDLYEQYF	TGCAGTGCTAGAGACCTTTACGAGCAGTACTTC
TRBD2	.	18	TRBJ2-1	TRBV7-2	CASSSRLAGGIPPNEQFF	TGTGCCAGCAGCTCCCGTCTAGCGGGGGGGATCCCCCCCAATGAGCAGTTCTTC
.	.	12	TRBJ1-1	TRBV30	CAWSGGYTEAFF	TGTGCCTGGAGTGGGGGCTACACTGAAGCTTTCTTT
TRBD1	.	20	TRBJ1-5	TRBV4-1	CASSQDAPEKDRVRGQPQHF	TGCGCCAGCAGCCAAGATGCTCCGGAGAAGGACAGGGTGCGGGGTCAGCCCCAGCATTTT